The clone carrying this TCR beta chain was seen at least ten times. This sample stems from a study of T cells after yellow fever vaccination. TCRdb used MiXCR to reprocess the 5' RACE reads, holding one entry per CDR3 protein. The table has about 310,000 distinct CDR3 sequences, roughly 3.5% seen once. Trimming cost V 5 bases and J 5 bases; bases outside gene matches: 5. The CDR3 sequence is 13 residues long. CDR1 and CDR2 (germline): SEHNR, FQNEAQ (reference sequence). V is TRBV7-9 and J is TRBJ1-1; 7 positions agree with TRBD1. Sample: PBMCs, taken on the day of the yellow fever booster vaccination. This receptor was obtained from a man aged 18-30 years who received the YFV17D yellow fever vaccine. This chain's CDR3 is CASSMGTVTEAFF. The CDR3 DNA follows: TGTGCCAGCAGCATGGGGACAGTTACTGAAGCTTTCTTT.